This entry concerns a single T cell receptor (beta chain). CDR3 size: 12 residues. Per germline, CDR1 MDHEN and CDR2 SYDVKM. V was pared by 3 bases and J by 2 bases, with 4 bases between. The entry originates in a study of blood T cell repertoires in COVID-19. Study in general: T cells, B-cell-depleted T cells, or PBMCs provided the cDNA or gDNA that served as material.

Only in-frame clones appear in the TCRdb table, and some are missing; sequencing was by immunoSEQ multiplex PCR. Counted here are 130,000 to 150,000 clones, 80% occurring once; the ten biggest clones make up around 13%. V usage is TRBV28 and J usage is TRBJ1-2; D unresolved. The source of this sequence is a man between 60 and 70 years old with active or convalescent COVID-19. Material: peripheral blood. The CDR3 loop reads CASSFQNYGYTF. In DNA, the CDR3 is TGTGCCAGCAGTTTCCAGAACTATGGCTACACCTTC.